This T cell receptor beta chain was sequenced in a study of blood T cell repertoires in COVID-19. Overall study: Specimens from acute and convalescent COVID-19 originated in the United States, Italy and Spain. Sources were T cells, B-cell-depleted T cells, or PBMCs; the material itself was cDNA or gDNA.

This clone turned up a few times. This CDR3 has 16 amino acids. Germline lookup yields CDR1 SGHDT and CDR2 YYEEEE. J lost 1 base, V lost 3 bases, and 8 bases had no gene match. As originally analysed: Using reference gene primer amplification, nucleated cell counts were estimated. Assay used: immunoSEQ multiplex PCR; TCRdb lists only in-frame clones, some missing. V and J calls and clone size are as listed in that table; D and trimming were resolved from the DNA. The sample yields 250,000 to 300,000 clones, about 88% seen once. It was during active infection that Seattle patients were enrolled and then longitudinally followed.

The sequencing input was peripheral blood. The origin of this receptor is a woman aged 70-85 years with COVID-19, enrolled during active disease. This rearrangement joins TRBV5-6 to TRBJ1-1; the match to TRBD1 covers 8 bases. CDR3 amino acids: CASSSWTGTGNTEAFF. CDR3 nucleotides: TGTGCCAGCAGCTCATGGACCGGGACAGGGAACACTGAAGCTTTCTTT. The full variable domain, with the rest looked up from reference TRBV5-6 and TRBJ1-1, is DAGVTQSPTHLIKTRGQQVTLRCSPKSGHDTVSWYQQALGQGPQFIFQYYEEEERQRGNFPDRFSGHQFPNYSSELNVNALLLGDSALYLCASSSWTGTGNTEAFFGQGTRLTVV.